The 10 T cell receptor beta chains below all came from one sample that was sequenced in a study of T cells after yellow fever vaccination. In TCRdb, the 5' RACE reads were re-called with MiXCR into one record per CDR3 protein. Of about 550,000 distinct CDR3 sequences in the sample, 15% to 20% were seen once. The source material was PBMCs, sampled 15 days after the yellow fever booster vaccination. These receptors originate from a man aged 25 to 40 who received the YFV17D yellow fever vaccine.

The chain employs TRBV5-1 and TRBJ1-2; TRBD1 matches at 9 bases. V gave up 3 bases and J gave up 7 bases; unmatched junction bases: 7. CDR3 length: 14 amino acids. Germline V gives CDR1 SGHRS, CDR2 YFSETQ. CDR3 sequence reads: CASSSTGTGSGYTF. As DNA, the CDR3 is TGCGCCAGCAGCTCAACCGGGACAGGGTCTGGCTACACCTTC.

This clonotype was counted a few times. The rearrangement joins TRBV29-1 to TRBJ2-7; 14 nucleotides line up with TRBD2. The CDR3 covers 17 residues. From germline, CDR1 is SQVTM and CDR2 ANQGSEA. V lost 0 bases to trimming and J lost 5 bases; unmatched junction nucleotides: 9. This CDR3 is CSVEDTGTSGSLNEQYF. CDR3 nucleotides: TGCAGCGTTGAAGACACCGGGACTAGCGGGAGTTTAAACGAGCAGTACTTC.

The chain carries TRBV9 and TRBJ2-2; TRBD2 matches 12 bases. Germline CDR1 is SGDLS and CDR2 is YYNGEE. The CDR3 extends over 16 amino acids. The V segment lost 3 bases and the J segment 6 bases; nucleotides outside the gene matches: 6. The CDR3 coding sequence is TGTGCCAGCAGCGAAGGGGGACTAGCGGGTCCCGGGGAGCTGTTTTTT. Its protein is CASSEGGLAGPGELFF. The full variable domain, rest sourced from reference TRBV9 and TRBJ2-2, is DSGVTQTPKHLITATGQRVTLRCSPRSGDLSVYWYQQSLDQGLQFLIQYYNGEERAKGNILERFSAQQFPDLHSELNLSSLELGDSALYFCASSEGGLAGPGELFFGEGSRLTVL.

This chain joins TRBV9 and TRBJ2-1; 8 positions agree with TRBD2. The germline CDR1 and CDR2 sequences are SGDLS and YYNGEE. V lost 1 base to trimming and J lost 11 bases; unmatched junction nucleotides: 8. The CDR3 has 14 amino acids. In DNA, the CDR3 is TGTGCCAGCAGCGTAAGCGGGAGTGATCGGAAGCAGTTCTTC. This codes for CASSVSGSDRKQFF.

The chain links TRBV2 to TRBJ2-3; D could derive from TRBD1 or TRBD2 (5 bases each). Trimming left V 11 bases short and J 4 bases short, with 13 bases between. This CDR3 comprises 12 residues. Germline-derived CDR1 and CDR2 are SNHLY and FYNNEI. The CDR3 nucleotides read TGTGCCGGCCGCCGGGGCGCAGATACGCAGTATTTT. Translation gives CAGRRGADTQYF.

This clonotype was picked up a small number of times. The chain links TRBV28 to TRBJ1-3; 7 bases are shared with TRBD1. In germline, CDR1 is MDHEN, CDR2 SYDVKM. This CDR3 contains 15 residues. Losses at the gene ends were 4 bases for V and 5 bases for J; bases not matched to a gene: 8. As DNA, the CDR3 is TGTGCCAGCAGTTCCGCGGGACAGCTTAGAAACACCATATATTTT. The encoded protein is CASSSAGQLRNTIYF.

The rearrangement joins TRBV7-2 to TRBJ2-1; no firm D call. The V and J ends lost 2 bases and 6 bases respectively, with 8 bases between them. Germline V CDR1 and CDR2: SGHTA, FQGNSA. The CDR3 is 13 residues long. CDR3 sequence (DNA): TGTGCCAGCAGCTTACATGGCCCCAATGAGCAGTTCTTC. Protein: CASSLHGPNEQFF.

This clonotype showed up just a few times. V and J are TRBV20-1 and TRBJ2-3, with unresolved D. From germline, CDR1 is DFQATT and CDR2 SNEGSKA (reference sequence). The ends were cut back, 6 bases at V and 2 bases at J, with 9 bases in the middle. CDR3 length: 12 residues. CDR3 sequence reads: CSAPEPTDTQYF. CDR3 nucleotides: TGCAGTGCACCGGAGCCCACAGATACGCAGTATTTT.

This clonotype was picked up a small number of times. The chain's CDR3 is CASYPESSSYNEQFF. DNA of the CDR3: TGTGCCAGCTACCCAGAGTCGAGCTCCTACAATGAGCAGTTCTTC. V and J are TRBV6-2 or TRBV6-3 and TRBJ2-1; the D is unclear. CDR3 size: 15 residues. Germline assignment: CDR1 MNHEY and CDR2 SVGEGT. V gave up 8 bases and J gave up 0 bases, with 14 bases separating them.

This chain uses TRBV4-1 with TRBJ2-1; D not resolved. The ends were cut back, 0 bases at V and 4 bases at J, with 7 bases in the middle. This CDR3 region has 14 residues. Germline V CDR1 and CDR2: MGHRA, YSYEKL. CDR3 loop: CASSQDPQYNEQFF. The CDR3 DNA reads as TGCGCCAGCAGCCAAGATCCCCAGTACAATGAGCAGTTCTTC.